Below are 21 T cell receptor beta chains sequenced from a single sample in a study of cytomegalovirus exposure and HLA in healthy donors. The PCR contained 60 Vbeta and 13 Jbeta primers. TCRdb's copy holds only in-frame clones and misses some; the assay was immunoSEQ multiplex PCR. This sample has over 120,000 clones, with around three quarters found just once. The sample consisted of PBMCs. All receptors come from an older woman in good health and CMV-seropositive.

J is TRBJ2-3 and V is TRBV2; TRBD2 might be the D (5 bases). V was trimmed by 5 bases and J by 0 bases, leaving 6 bases between them. The CDR3 has 13 amino acids. Germline CDR1 reads SNHLY; CDR2 reads FYNNEI. The CDR3 DNA reads as TGTGCCAGCAGTAGGGAGAGCACAGATACGCAGTATTTT. Protein sequence: CASSRESTDTQYF.

In nucleotides, the CDR3 is TGTGCCAGCACGCCGACAACCTACGAGCAGTACTTC. This translates into CASTPTTYEQYF. The V and J genes are TRBV6-1 and TRBJ2-7; D gene uncertain. V was clipped by 7 bases and J by 2 bases, with 9 bases between them. The CDR3 contains 12 residues. The germline V gene has CDR1 MNHNS and CDR2 SASEGT.

The rearrangement joins TRBV7-9 to TRBJ1-2; TRBD1 might be the D (5 bases). Germline values: CDR1 SEHNR, CDR2 FQNEAQ (reference sequence). V was clipped by 8 bases and J by 5 bases, with 15 bases between them. This CDR3 is 13 amino acids long. The CDR3 is CASRRQPTYGYTF. Here the CDR3 DNA reads TGTGCCAGCCGTCGACAGCCCACTTATGGCTACACCTTC.

This chain connects TRBV5-8 to TRBJ2-7; a weak D match, TRBD1 (6 bases). V lost 4 bases, J lost 3 bases, and 17 bases lay in between. The CDR3 is made up of 15 amino acids. Germline CDR1 and CDR2: SGHTS and YDEGEE. The CDR3 DNA sequence: TGTGCCAGCAGCCCACACAGGGTCCAGCACTACGAGCAGTACTTC. It yields the protein CASSPHRVQHYEQYF.

This chain uses TRBV18 with TRBJ2-7, with 11 bases fitting TRBD2. The CDR3 contains 13 residues. Germline V lookup: CDR1 KGHSH, CDR2 LQKENI. After removal of 5 bases from V and 6 bases from J, the junction contained 3 bases not matched to a gene. The CDR3 nucleotides read TGTGCCAGCTCATCGGGGACTAGCGGCGAGCAGTACTTC. Its translation: CASSSGTSGEQYF. The whole variable domain, remainder taken from reference TRBV18 and TRBJ2-7, is NAGVMQNPRHLVRRRGQEARLRCSPMKGHSHVYWYRQLPEEGLKFMVYLQKENIIDESGMPKERFSAEFPKEGPSILRIQQVVRGDSAAYFCASSSGTSGEQYFGPGTRLTVT.

This clone has more than one count but fewer than ten. V is TRBV5-1 and J is TRBJ2-1; 7 bases align to TRBD1. V lost 1 base to trimming and J lost 7 bases; unmatched junction nucleotides: 8. The CDR3 extends over 15 amino acids. Germline-derived CDR1 and CDR2 are SGHRS and YFSETQ. The CDR3 nucleotides are TGCGCCAGCAGCTTGTCCTCAGGGGGTTGGAATGAGCAGTTCTTC. This codes for CASSLSSGGWNEQFF.

The chain couples TRBV6-6 to TRBJ1-5; the D is unclear. Trimming pared 7 bases from V and 4 bases from J, leaving 17 bases between. The CDR3 consists of 15 residues. Germline V lookup: CDR1 MNHNY, CDR2 SVGAGI (reference sequence). CDR3 coding DNA: TGTGCCAGCAAGGATGGCCCGGGAGGGAATCAGCCCCAGCATTTT. Translated: CASKDGPGGNQPQHF.

This clone was seen a few times. In DNA form, the CDR3 reads TGCGCCAGCAGCCAACTAACAGGGGGCTACGAGCAGTACTTC. This encodes CASSQLTGGYEQYF. V gene TRBV4-1 combines with J gene TRBJ2-7; 8 nucleotides align to TRBD1. This CDR3 spans 14 amino acids. Trimming removed 2 bases from V and 3 bases from J; junction bases left unmatched: 3. Germline lookup yields CDR1 MGHRA and CDR2 YSYEKL.

There are a few counts of this clone. CDR3 region: CASSKGTPNYGYTF. CDR3 bases: TGTGCCAGCAGTAAAGGGACTCCTAACTATGGCTACACCTTC. The chain has TRBV25-1 and TRBJ1-2, with a possible D match to TRBD1 (5 bases). This CDR3 contains 14 residues. Between the trimmed V and J ends, which lost 5 bases and 0 bases, there was a span of 10 bases. The germline V gene has CDR1 MGHDK and CDR2 SYGVNS.

The chain is built from TRBV5-1 and TRBJ1-2; D unclear. V was cut by 0 bases and J by 4 bases, with 7 bases left in between. Germline V CDR1 and CDR2: SGHRS, YFSETQ. The CDR3 has 13 amino acids. The CDR3 reads CASSLDTAYGYTF. The CDR3 nucleotides are TGCGCCAGCAGCTTGGACACAGCCTATGGCTACACCTTC.

This rearrangement joins TRBV14 to TRBJ1-1; no clear D. Germline V gives CDR1 SGHDN, CDR2 FVKESK. The CDR3 has 15 residues. Trimming pared 2 bases from V and 0 bases from J, leaving 10 bases between. Here the CDR3 reads CASSQNIHLNTEAFF. CDR3 nucleotide sequence: TGTGCCAGCAGCCAAAACATACACCTGAACACTGAAGCTTTCTTT.

The V and J genes are TRBV19 and TRBJ2-7; TRBD1 might be the D (5 bases). The V end was cut by 8 bases, the J end by 0 bases, with 11 bases between. The CDR3 runs to 13 residues. Germline loops: CDR1 LNHDA, CDR2 SQIVND (reference sequence). Written as DNA, the CDR3 is TGTGCCAGTCGAAACAGGAGCTCCTACGAGCAGTACTTC. Translated, it gives CASRNRSSYEQYF.

This chain joins TRBV28 and TRBJ1-2, with a tentative D call TRBD1 (6 bases). The CDR3 has 14 amino acids. The V gene lost 6 bases and the J gene lost 0 bases, with 11 bases spanning the gap. Germline CDR1 reads MDHEN; CDR2 reads SYDVKM. The CDR3 loop is CASRGAATNYGYTF. The CDR3 DNA follows: TGTGCCAGCAGGGGGGCAGCTACTAACTATGGCTACACCTTC.

This CDR3 reads CSVEPDYGTYNEQFF. The CDR3 DNA sequence: TGCAGCGTTGAACCGGACTATGGCACCTACAATGAGCAGTTCTTC. The chain employs TRBV29-1 and TRBJ2-1, with D perhaps TRBD2 (6 bases). The length of the CDR3 is 15 residues. The germline V gene encodes CDR1 SQVTM and CDR2 ANQGSEA. V was shortened by 2 bases and J by 2 bases, with 13 bases between the two germline ends.

The chain links TRBV5-1 to TRBJ2-1; tentative D call: TRBD1 (6 bases). This CDR3 region has 14 residues. Per germline, CDR1 SGHRS and CDR2 YFSETQ. V was cut by 4 bases and J by 8 bases, with 16 bases left in between. CDR3 sequence reads: CASSIQTGTDEQFF. CDR3 sequence (DNA): TGCGCCAGCAGCATACAAACAGGGACGGATGAGCAGTTCTTC. The full variable domain, in which reference TRBV5-1 and TRBJ2-1 provide the parts outside the CDR3, is KAGVTQTPRYLIKTRGQQVTLSCSPISGHRSVSWYQQTPGQGLQFLFEYFSETQRNKGNFPGRFSGRQFSNSRSEMNVSTLELGDSALYLCASSIQTGTDEQFFGPGTRLTVL.

This rearrangement joins TRBV6-1 to TRBJ1-5; D is undetermined. This CDR3 has 14 residues. Germline lookup yields CDR1 MNHNS and CDR2 SASEGT. Trimming shortened V by 4 bases and J by 5 bases, and 12 bases separated the two germline ends. CDR3 in DNA: TGTGCCAGCAGTGCCATAGCCGTAGATCAGCCCCAGCATTTT. This encodes CASSAIAVDQPQHF.

The chain couples TRBV6-1 to TRBJ1-3, with TRBD1 as a possible D gene (5 bases). The germline V gene encodes CDR1 MNHNS and CDR2 SASEGT. The CDR3 length is 17 residues. V shed 0 bases and J shed 1 base, with 13 bases lying between them. The CDR3 loop reads CASSEAVSGYSGNTIYF. The DNA for the CDR3 is TGTGCCAGCAGTGAAGCCGTTTCAGGGTATTCTGGAAACACCATATATTTT.

This rearrangement joins TRBV19 to TRBJ1-3; 9 bases match TRBD1. The V gene's germline CDR1 is LNHDA and CDR2 SQIVND (reference sequence). The CDR3 has 17 amino acids. Trimming at V came to 3 bases and at J to 3 bases, leaving 9 bases not matched to a gene. The CDR3 bases are TGTGCCAGTAGTATCACCGGGACAGGGCGTTTTGGAAACACCATATATTTT. Translating it yields CASSITGTGRFGNTIYF.

The sample holds a few counts of this clone. CDR3 DNA: TGTGCCAGCAGCGGGGGGACTAGCGGGAACACCGGGGAGCTGTTTTTT. Amino acids: CASSGGTSGNTGELFF. The rearrangement uses TRBV2 and TRBJ2-2; 11 nucleotides match TRBD2. V lost 6 bases and J lost 1; bases outside the gene matches: 4. The germline V gene has CDR1 SNHLY and CDR2 FYNNEI. The CDR3 consists of 16 residues.

This clone was counted a few times. The CDR3: CASRSSGTYNEQFF. DNA for the CDR3: TGTGCCAGCAGGTCCAGCGGGACCTACAATGAGCAGTTCTTC. The V call is TRBV7-9, the J call TRBJ2-1; TRBD2 aligns across 7 bases. Per the germline V gene, CDR1 is SEHNR and CDR2 is FQNEAQ (reference sequence). Unmatched junction bases numbered 4, after V lost 6 bases and J lost 2 bases. The CDR3 is 14 amino acids.

V and J are TRBV11-1 and TRBJ2-2; 13 positions match TRBD2. With V trimmed by 5 bases and J by 5 bases, 2 bases remained unmatched. CDR3 length: 15 residues. Germline V gene data show CDR1 as SGHAT and CDR2 as FQDESV (reference sequence). CDR3 loop: CASSLLAGGTGELFF. In nucleotides, the CDR3 is TGTGCCAGCAGCCTACTAGCGGGAGGGACCGGGGAGCTGTTTTTT.